This T cell receptor beta chain was documented in a study of long-term antiretroviral therapy in people with HIV. The authors ran the immunoSEQ assay, v3.0, at survey level. The table came from immunoSEQ multiplex PCR; TCRdb's copy has only in-frame clones and leaves some out. The table has 15,000 to 20,000 clones, around four fifths seen once. The CDR3 spans 13 residues. CDR1 is SGDLS and CDR2 is YYNGEE in the germline V gene. V was pared by 2 bases and J by 7 bases, with 9 bases between. The receptor's source is a man in his late teens or twenties with HIV. J is TRBJ2-2 and V is TRBV9; D might be TRBD2 (6 bases). Sequenced material: unsorted PBMCs, taken 0.1 years after starting antiretroviral therapy. The CDR3 protein is CASSVEGSGELFF. CDR3 sequence (DNA): TGTGCCAGCAGCGTGGAGGGTAGCGGGGAGCTGTTTTTT.